Following are 8 T cell receptor beta chains from one sample sequenced in a study of a mutant IDH1 vaccine in newly diagnosed glioma. Regarding time point: week 11, during vaccination. What each vaccine dose contained was 300 ug of mutant IDH1 20-mer peptide, accompanied by topical imiquimod. Their antigens remain unidentified. Clones were read by immunoSEQ multiplex PCR, and TCRdb kept only the in-frame ones, dropping some. The sample has tens of thousands of clones; 75% to 90% are singletons. Sequencing was performed on PBMCs, taken from a glioma patient whose treatment included an IDH1 peptide vaccine. These receptors came from a man in his forties or fifties with glioma.

The gene calls are TRBV2 and TRBJ2-1; D ambiguous. V was clipped by 10 bases and J by 7 bases, with 17 bases between them. This CDR3 region has 13 residues. CDR1 and CDR2 (germline): SNHLY, FYNNEI. CDR3 residues: CATRVGSMNEQFF. The DNA for the CDR3 is TGTGCCACCCGGGTAGGCAGCATGAATGAGCAGTTCTTC.

The CDR3 sequence: CASSPGQNTGELFF. The CDR3 DNA reads TGTGCCAGCAGCCCTGGACAGAACACCGGGGAGCTGTTTTTT. The chain joins TRBV7-9 to TRBJ2-2; D perhaps matches TRBD1 (5 bases). Germline assignment: CDR1 SEHNR and CDR2 FQNEAQ (reference sequence). Trimming pared 5 bases from V and 1 base from J, leaving 8 bases between. This CDR3 spans 14 amino acids. Filled out from reference TRBV7-9 and TRBJ2-2, the complete variable domain reads DTGVSQNPRHKITKRGQNVTFRCDPISEHNRLYWYRQTLGQGPEFLTYFQNEAQLEKSRLLSDRFSAERPKGSFSTLEIQRTEQGDSAMYLCASSPGQNTGELFFGEGSRLTVL.

The gene calls are TRBV10-1 and TRBJ2-7, with D possibly matching TRBD1 (6 bases). This CDR3 contains 11 residues. Trimming removed 6 bases at V and 7 bases at J, with 10 bases between. Per the germline V gene, CDR1 is WNHNN and CDR2 is SYGVQD (reference sequence). The DNA of the CDR3 is TGCGCCAGCAGGGGGGCGAGGGAGCAGTACTTC. It yields the protein CASRGAREQYF.

The chain uses TRBV25-1 and TRBJ2-7; D perhaps matches TRBD2 (7 bases). The germline V and J ends were trimmed by 3 bases and 0 bases, with 15 bases remaining between them. The CDR3 length is 16 residues. CDR1 and CDR2 from the germline V gene are MGHDK and SYGVNS. CDR3 coding DNA: TGTGCCAGCAGTGACGAAAGGGGGGGCCTCTCCTACGAGCAGTACTTC. Translating gives CASSDERGGLSYEQYF.

In its sample, this clone was seen once. The same CDR3 also results from other DNA sequences found in this sample. The chain carries TRBV7-2 and TRBJ2-1; the D call may be TRBD1 or TRBD2 (5 bases each). This CDR3 comprises 14 residues. Looked up from germline, CDR1 is SGHTA and CDR2 is FQGNSA. V was shortened by 2 bases and J by 7 bases, with 12 bases between the two germline ends. The CDR3 region is CASSLTGTDNEQFF. The CDR3 nucleotides are TGTGCCAGCAGCTTAACGGGGACGGATAATGAGCAGTTCTTC.

The rearrangement uses TRBV4-1 and TRBJ1-2; D is undetermined. Between the trimmed V and J ends, which lost 4 bases and 4 bases, there was a span of 19 bases. Germline-derived CDR1 and CDR2 are MGHRA and YSYEKL. The CDR3 sequence is 16 residues long. CDR3 sequence: CASSRCHYRKTYGYTF. In DNA, the CDR3 is TGCGCCAGCAGCCGTTGTCACTACCGAAAGACCTATGGCTACACCTTC.

The chain is built from TRBV25-1 and TRBJ2-5, with D perhaps matching TRBD1 or TRBD2 (5 bases each). Germline V gene data show CDR1 as MGHDK and CDR2 as SYGVNS. Trimming left V 3 bases short and J 2 bases short, with 7 bases between. The CDR3 is 13 amino acids. CDR3 protein: CASSEGDQETQYF. In nucleotides, the CDR3 is TGTGCCAGCAGTGAGGGGGATCAAGAGACCCAGTACTTC.

This rearrangement joins TRBV19 to TRBJ1-3; possibly TRBD1 for D (5 bases). Trimming removed 9 bases from V and 0 bases from J, with 15 bases in between. The CDR3 length is 15 residues. From germline, CDR1 is LNHDA and CDR2 SQIVND (reference sequence). CDR3 DNA sequence: TGTGCCAGCTGCCCCGGGGCCAACTCTGGAAACACCATATATTTT. Amino acid sequence: CASCPGANSGNTIYF.